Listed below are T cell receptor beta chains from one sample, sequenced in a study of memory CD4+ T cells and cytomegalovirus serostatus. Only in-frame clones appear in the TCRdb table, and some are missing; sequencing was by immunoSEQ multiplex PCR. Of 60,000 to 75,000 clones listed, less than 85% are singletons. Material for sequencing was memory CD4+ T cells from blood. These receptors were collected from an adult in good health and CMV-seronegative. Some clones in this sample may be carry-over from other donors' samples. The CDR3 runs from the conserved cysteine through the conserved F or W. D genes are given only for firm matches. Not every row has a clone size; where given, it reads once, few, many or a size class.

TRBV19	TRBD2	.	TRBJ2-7	TGTGCCAGTAGTACCCAGACTAGCGGGAGTTACGAGCAGTACTTC	CASSTQTSGSYEQYF
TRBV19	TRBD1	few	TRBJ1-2	TGTGCCAGTAGTATAACAGGGGTTAACTATGGCTACACCTTC	CASSITGVNYGYTF
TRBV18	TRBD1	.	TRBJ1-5	TGTGCCAGCTCACCGGGACAGGGCAATCAGCCCCAGCATTTT	CASSPGQGNQPQHF
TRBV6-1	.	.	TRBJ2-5	TGTGCCAGCAGTGCGGGGACCGCCGCTTTGGGGACCCAGTACTTC	CASSAGTAALGTQYF
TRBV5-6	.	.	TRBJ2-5	TGTGCCAGCAGCTTGTGGTACCAAGAGACCCAGTACTTC	CASSLWYQETQYF
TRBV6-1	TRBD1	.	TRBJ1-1	TGTGCCAGCAGTGAAAGTCTGACAGGGGGAGGCACTGAAGCTTTCTTT	CASSESLTGGGTEAFF
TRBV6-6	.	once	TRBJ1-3	TGTGCCAGCTTTAGGCAGGATTCTGGAAACACCATATATTTT	CASFRQDSGNTIYF
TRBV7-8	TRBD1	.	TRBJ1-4	TGTGCCAGCAGCGTCCGACAGGGGCTCGGTAATGAAAAACTGTTTTTT	CASSVRQGLGNEKLFF
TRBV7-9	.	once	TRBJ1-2	TGTGCCAGCAGCCGGGAGCTAAGGGGCTACACCTTC	CASSRELRGYTF
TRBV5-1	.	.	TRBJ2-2	TGCGCCAGCAGGGTACCCCAGAACACCGGGGAGCTGTTTTTT	CASRVPQNTGELFF
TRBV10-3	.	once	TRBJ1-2	TGTGCCATCAGTGAACTGGGGGGGCTAGATGGCTACACCTTC	CAISELGGLDGYTF
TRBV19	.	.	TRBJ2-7	TGTGCCACTAGGGAGGCAGGGTCTTCCTACGAGCAGTACTTC	CATREAGSSYEQYF
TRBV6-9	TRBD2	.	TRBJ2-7	TGTGCCAGCAGTTTGGGACTAACCTACGAGCAGTACTTC	CASSLGLTYEQYF
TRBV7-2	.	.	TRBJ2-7	TGTGCCAGCAGCCCATGGGGCGGGATAGCGGCTGGCGCCGAGCAGTACTTC	CASSPWGGIAAGAEQYF